The 14 T cell receptor beta chains below all came from one sample that was sequenced in a study of blood T cell repertoires in COVID-19 (dated by TCRdb to between 2020 and 2021). The method was the immunoSEQ multiplex PCR assay. TCRdb mirrors the immuneACCESS table, restricted to in-frame sequences. Some clones are absent from its copies; in checked studies, under half trace to an unresolved V gene, and the reason for the others is unknown. Present in this sample are approximately 110,000 clones, approximately 86% of which were seen just once. The top ten clones comprise about 4.5% of the sample. The source material was peripheral blood. Source of these receptors: a man aged 35 to 55 with acute or convalescent COVID-19.

The chain joins TRBV5-8 to TRBJ2-6; D call uncertain. This CDR3 has 16 amino acids. Trimming shortened V by 0 bases and J by 4 bases, and 11 bases separated the two germline ends. Per germline, CDR1 SGHTS and CDR2 YDEGEE. CDR3 coding DNA: TGTGCCAGCAGCTTGGCGGTAACTTGGGGGGCCAACGTCCTGACTTTC. Its translation is CASSLAVTWGANVLTF.

The rearrangement uses TRBV28 and TRBJ1-2; 9 bases fit TRBD1. V trimming: 6 bases; J trimming: 7 bases; junction bases outside the gene matches: 12. In germline, CDR1 is MDHEN, CDR2 SYDVKM. This CDR3 spans 15 amino acids. In DNA form, the CDR3 reads TGTGCCAGCAGACTCCCTAAGGGACAGGGCAGTGGCTACACCTTC. Translated, it gives CASRLPKGQGSGYTF.

This clone was picked up one time. The V and J genes are TRBV6-5 and TRBJ2-5, with 10 bases matching TRBD1. From germline, CDR1 is MNHEY and CDR2 SVGAGI. This CDR3 is 15 amino acids long. Trimming cost V 7 bases and J 2 bases; bases outside gene matches: 7. DNA of the CDR3: TGTGCCAGCACCTTGACAGGGGGCCTTCAAGAGACCCAGTACTTC. Its translation: CASTLTGGLQETQYF.

The rearrangement links TRBV10-3 to TRBJ2-1, with TRBD2 matching over 12 bases. The germline CDR1 and CDR2 sequences are ENHRY and SYGVKD. The V gene end was trimmed by 3 bases and the J gene end by 4 bases; junction bases not matched to a gene: 7. The CDR3 runs 17 residues. In DNA, the CDR3 is TGTGCCATCAGTGATTGGGTTGGACTAGCGGGGTACAATGAGCAGTTCTTC. Amino acids: CAISDWVGLAGYNEQFF.

The chain combines TRBV6-5 with TRBJ1-2, with 9 bases identical to TRBD1. CDR1 MNHEY and CDR2 SVGAGI come from the germline V gene. V trimming: 5 bases; J trimming: 4 bases; junction bases outside the gene matches: 2. The CDR3 is made up of 13 amino acids. The CDR3 is CASSLQGAYGYTF. Written as DNA, the CDR3 is TGTGCCAGCAGTCTACAGGGGGCCTATGGCTACACCTTC.

The rearrangement uses TRBV27 and TRBJ1-1; TRBD1 is a possible D gene (6 bases). Per the germline V gene, CDR1 is MNHEY and CDR2 is SMNVEV (reference sequence). This CDR3 spans 14 amino acids. The germline V and J ends were trimmed by 5 bases and 0 bases, with 10 bases remaining between them. CDR3 sequence: CASSLNRVNTEAFF. Here the CDR3 DNA reads TGTGCCAGCAGTCTCAACAGGGTGAACACTGAAGCTTTCTTT.

V and J are TRBV5-1 and TRBJ1-5; the match to TRBD1 covers 9 bases. The CDR3 extends over 19 amino acids. Unmatched junction bases numbered 15, after V lost 5 bases and J lost 0 bases. Per the germline V gene, CDR1 is SGHRS and CDR2 is YFSETQ. The CDR3 nucleotides are TGCGCCAGCAGTCCCGGGACAGGGCTTGACCCTTATAGCAATCAGCCCCAGCATTTT. Its translation: CASSPGTGLDPYSNQPQHF.

The chain uses TRBV7-9 and TRBJ1-1; the match to TRBD1 covers 7 bases. V trimming: 4 bases; J trimming: 6 bases; junction bases outside the gene matches: 5. This CDR3 contains 13 residues. Germline values: CDR1 SEHNR, CDR2 FQNEAQ (reference sequence). The CDR3 DNA follows: TGTGCCAGCAGCTCGACAGGGATCGCTGAAGCTTTCTTT. Translated, it gives CASSSTGIAEAFF.

The chain carries TRBV2 and TRBJ1-6; D remains unclear. The germline V gene encodes CDR1 SNHLY and CDR2 FYNNEI. V lost 2 bases and J lost 0, with 11 bases in between. The CDR3 has 17 amino acids. The CDR3, as DNA: TGTGCCAGCAGTGAAAGGGAGTTCAGCTCCTATAATTCACCCCTCCACTTT. Protein: CASSEREFSSYNSPLHF.

J is TRBJ1-3 and V is TRBV11-2; tentatively, D is TRBD1 (6 bases). Germline assignment: CDR1 SGHAT and CDR2 FQNNGV. V lost 5 bases and J lost 0, with 14 bases in between. There are 16 residues in the CDR3. The CDR3 protein is CASSVSDRHSGNTIYF. The CDR3 nucleotides are TGTGCCAGCAGCGTTAGCGACAGGCACTCTGGAAACACCATATATTTT.

The rearrangement joins TRBV2 to TRBJ1-4, with 8 positions matching TRBD1. Per germline, CDR1 SNHLY and CDR2 FYNNEI. The CDR3 is 16 residues long. Unmatched junction bases numbered 4, after V lost 4 bases and J lost 0 bases. As DNA, the CDR3 is TGTGCCAGCAGTGGGGACAGGACAGCAACTAATGAAAAACTGTTTTTT. It yields the protein CASSGDRTATNEKLFF.

This clone was picked up many times. The chain has TRBV6-1 and TRBJ2-1; 10 nucleotides agree with TRBD2. Germline-derived CDR1 and CDR2 are MNHNS and SASEGT. Trimming cost V 2 bases and J 5 bases; bases outside gene matches: 3. This CDR3 comprises 15 residues. The CDR3 DNA reads as TGTGCCAGCAGTGAACTAGCGGGAGAAAACAATGAGCAGTTCTTC. Residues: CASSELAGENNEQFF.

The J gene is TRBJ1-5, the V gene TRBV30, with D possibly TRBD1 on 6 matching bases. Trimming took off 5 bases at V and 5 bases at J, with 13 bases between the two ends. CDR3 size: 13 residues. CDR1 and CDR2 from the germline V gene are GTSNPN and SVGIG (reference sequence). Here the CDR3 DNA reads TGTGCCTGGGGCGAGGGGGTGGATCAGCCCCAGCATTTT. Its protein product is CAWGEGVDQPQHF.

The chain couples TRBV5-1 to TRBJ1-1; TRBD1 matches at 7 bases. CDR3 length: 14 amino acids. Germline CDR1 reads SGHRS; CDR2 reads YFSETQ. With V trimmed by 4 bases and J by 3 bases, 6 bases remained unmatched. The CDR3 is CASSVGQEDTEAFF. CDR3 nucleotide sequence: TGCGCCAGCAGCGTCGGACAGGAAGACACTGAAGCTTTCTTT. Together with reference TRBV5-1 and TRBJ1-1, the CDR3 gives the full variable domain: KAGVTQTPRYLIKTRGQQVTLSCSPISGHRSVSWYQQTPGQGLQFLFEYFSETQRNKGNFPGRFSGRQFSNSRSEMNVSTLELGDSALYLCASSVGQEDTEAFFGQGTRLTVV.